A selection of T cell receptor beta chains follows, all from one sample in a study of shared clonotypes between healthy human individuals. The data were produced by immunoSEQ multiplex PCR, yet TCRdb's version contains in-frame clones alone and is incomplete. In the table there are approximately 2.1 million clones, more than 85% of which are singletons. The specimen was naive CD4+ T cells from PBMCs. These receptors originate from a young man in good health. Some clones in this sample may be carry-over from other donors' samples. CDR3s include the opening cysteine and the closing phenylalanine or tryptophan. Each record gives: clone size, J gene, V gene, D gene, CDR3 length, CDR3 protein, CDR3 DNA. A D gene is named only where the DNA matches it firmly. Size values are once, few and many counts, or a class for expanded clones, and some rows have none.

NA	TRBJ1-1	TRBV6-5	NA	16	CASSWKPTGTNTEAFF	TGTGCCAGCAGTTGGAAACCGACAGGAACTAACACTGAAGCTTTCTTT
NA	TRBJ1-2	TRBV6-1	NA	13	CASSLEIHYGYTF	TGTGCCAGCAGTTTAGAGATCCACTATGGCTACACCTTC
once	TRBJ1-5	TRBV6-1	NA	15	CASTLGEQTNQPQHF	TGTGCCAGCACCCTGGGGGAACAGACGAATCAGCCCCAGCATTTT
NA	TRBJ1-3	TRBV11-3	TRBD1	15	CASSVGTVGGNTIYF	TGTGCCAGCAGCGTTGGGACAGTAGGAGGAAACACCATATATTTT
NA	TRBJ1-3	TRBV4-3	TRBD1	13	CASSLTGVDTIYF	TGCGCCAGCAGTCTTACAGGGGTAGACACCATATATTTT
NA	TRBJ2-1	TRBV6-1	TRBD2	13	CASGVAGGHEQFF	TGTGCCAGCGGGGTAGCGGGAGGTCATGAGCAGTTCTTC
NA	TRBJ2-4	TRBV7-2	NA	14	CASSERTGTDIQYF	TGTGCCAGCAGCGAACGTACAGGGACGGACATTCAGTACTTC
NA	TRBJ1-5	TRBV5-5	TRBD1	14	CASSRQGFDQPQHF	TGTGCCAGCAGCCGACAGGGGTTTGATCAGCCCCAGCATTTT
NA	TRBJ1-1	TRBV7-3	NA	13	CASRVTGNTEAFF	TGTGCCAGCAGAGTTACAGGAAACACTGAAGCTTTCTTT
NA	TRBJ2-3	TRBV29-1	NA	13	CSGGGRVTDTQYF	TGCAGCGGGGGGGGCAGGGTCACAGATACGCAGTATTTT
once	TRBJ2-2	TRBV5-6	TRBD1	17	CASSLDRDSANTGELFF	TGTGCCAGCAGCTTGGATAGGGACAGCGCGAACACCGGGGAGCTGTTTTTT
NA	TRBJ1-3	TRBV5-1	NA	15	CASSLGQNSGNTIYF	TGCGCCAGCAGCTTGGGGCAGAACTCTGGAAACACCATATATTTT
NA	TRBJ2-1	TRBV5-1	NA	13	CASSFPGYNEQFF	TGCGCCAGCAGCTTCCCAGGGTACAATGAGCAGTTCTTC
once	TRBJ1-5	TRBV6-1	NA	14	CASSPTIGNQPQHF	TGTGCCAGCAGTCCGACAATAGGCAATCAGCCCCAGCATTTT
NA	TRBJ2-5	TRBV5-4	NA	15	CASSLGQSAPGTQYF	TGTGCCAGCAGCTTGGGACAGAGCGCACCGGGGACCCAGTACTTC
NA	TRBJ2-3	TRBV11-2	NA	16	CASSLGLAPSTDTQYF	TGTGCCAGCAGCTTAGGGCTAGCTCCTAGCACAGATACGCAGTATTTT
NA	TRBJ2-3	TRBV2	TRBD2	12	CASSEKGTSVYF	TGTGCCAGCAGTGAAAAGGGGACTAGTGTCTATTTT
NA	TRBJ2-7	TRBV30	NA	11	CAWTQGNEQYF	TGTGCCTGGACCCAGGGGAACGAGCAGTACTTC
NA	TRBJ1-6	TRBV7-9	TRBD1	14	CASSVDRVNSPLHF	TGTGCCAGCAGCGTCGACAGGGTTAATTCACCCCTCCACTTT
NA	TRBJ1-4	TRBV28	NA	13	CAIHDPGSGKLFF	TGTGCCATCCACGACCCTGGCAGTGGAAAACTGTTTTTT
once	TRBJ2-5	TRBV13	NA	12	CASSLETGPQYF	TGTGCCAGCAGCTTAGAAACCGGGCCCCAGTACTTC
NA	TRBJ1-5	TRBV6-1	NA	14	CASSRSNSNQPQHF	TGTGCCAGCAGTCGGTCCAATAGCAATCAGCCCCAGCATTTT
NA	TRBJ2-2	TRBV5-4	TRBD2	17	CASSPPSGRTNTGELFF	TGTGCCAGCAGCCCCCCTAGCGGGAGGACCAACACCGGGGAGCTGTTTTTT
NA	TRBJ1-2	TRBV28	NA	16	CASRSLGALIGYGYTF	TGTGCCAGCAGATCCCTAGGGGCACTAATTGGGTATGGCTACACCTTC
NA	TRBJ2-5	TRBV6-1	TRBD2	18	CASSESVRASGSRETQYF	TGTGCCAGCAGTGAATCTGTCAGGGCTAGCGGGAGTAGAGAGACCCAGTACTTC
NA	TRBJ2-5	TRBV19	TRBD1	15	CASSIRGQGIETQYF	TGTGCCAGTAGTATAAGGGGACAGGGGATAGAGACCCAGTACTTC
NA	TRBJ2-5	TRBV11-2	NA	15	CASSLDGRRGETQYF	TGTGCCAGCAGCTTAGATGGTAGGAGGGGAGAGACCCAGTACTTC
NA	TRBJ1-4	TRBV30	NA	13	CAWSSRGVEKLFF	TGTGCCTGGAGTAGCAGGGGAGTTGAAAAACTGTTTTTT
NA	TRBJ1-4	TRBV5-6	TRBD1	13	CASSQGAGEKLFF	TGTGCCAGCAGCCAGGGGGCGGGAGAAAAACTGTTTTTT
NA	TRBJ1-2	TRBV28	NA	15	CASSLSGTTYNGYTF	TGTGCCAGCAGCCTTTCCGGGACAACCTATAATGGCTACACCTTC
once	TRBJ2-4	TRBV9	NA	14	CASSSQQGRDIQYF	TGTGCCAGCAGCTCCCAACAGGGGAGGGACATTCAGTACTTC
few	TRBJ1-5	TRBV6-1	NA	13	CASNRQSNQPQHF	TGTGCCAGCAACAGACAGAGCAATCAGCCCCAGCATTTT
few	TRBJ1-2	TRBV30	NA	14	CAWSVAGFNYGYTF	TGTGCCTGGAGTGTGGCGGGGTTTAACTATGGCTACACCTTC
NA	TRBJ2-3	TRBV4-3	TRBD2	17	CASSPRTSGRGGDTQYF	TGCGCCAGCAGCCCAAGGACTAGCGGGAGGGGAGGAGATACGCAGTATTTT
NA	TRBJ2-2	TRBV19	NA	15	CASSISRADTGELFF	TGTGCCAGTAGTATCAGTCGGGCGGACACCGGGGAGCTGTTTTTT
once	TRBJ1-1	TRBV5-1	TRBD1	15	CASSAGQGGNTEAFF	TGCGCCAGCAGCGCGGGACAGGGCGGGAACACTGAAGCTTTCTTT
NA	TRBJ1-1	TRBV5-1	NA	14	CASSLAGGDTEAFF	TGCGCCAGCAGCTTGGCGGGAGGGGACACTGAAGCTTTCTTT
once	TRBJ1-1	TRBV7-2	NA	15	CASSPLVGMNTEAFF	TGTGCCAGCAGCCCCTTAGTGGGCATGAACACTGAAGCTTTCTTT
NA	TRBJ1-1	TRBV11-3	NA	14	CASSLGYRLTEAFF	TGTGCCAGCAGCTTAGGGTACAGGCTCACTGAAGCTTTCTTT
NA	TRBJ2-7	TRBV2	TRBD2	15	CASSERGRASYEQYF	TGTGCCAGCAGTGAACGAGGGAGGGCCTCCTACGAGCAGTACTTC
NA	TRBJ1-5	TRBV5-1	NA	13	CASSADTNQPQHF	TGCGCCAGCAGCGCGGACACTAATCAGCCCCAGCATTTT